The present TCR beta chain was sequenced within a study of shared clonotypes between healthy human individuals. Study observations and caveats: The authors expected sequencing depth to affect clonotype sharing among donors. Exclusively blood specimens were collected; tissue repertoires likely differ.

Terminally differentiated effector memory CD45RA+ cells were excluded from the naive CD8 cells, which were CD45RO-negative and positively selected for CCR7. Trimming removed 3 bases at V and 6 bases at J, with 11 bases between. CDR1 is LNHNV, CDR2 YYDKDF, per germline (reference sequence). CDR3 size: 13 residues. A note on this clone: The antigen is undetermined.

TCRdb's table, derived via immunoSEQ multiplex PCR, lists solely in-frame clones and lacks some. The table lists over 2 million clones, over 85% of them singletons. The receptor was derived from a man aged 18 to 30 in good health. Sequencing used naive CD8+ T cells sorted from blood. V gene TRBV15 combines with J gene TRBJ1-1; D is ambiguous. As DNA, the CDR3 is TGTGCCACCAGCAGCGGGTGGATGGCTGAAGCTTTCTTT. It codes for CATSSGWMAEAFF.